This TCR beta chain was captured in a study of blood T cell repertoires in COVID-19. Turning to the study itself: Samples taken during acute and convalescent COVID-19 were collected in the United States, Italy and Spain. Sample material is recorded as cDNA or gDNA derived from T cells, B-cell-depleted T cells, or PBMCs.

In the original workflow: Amplification with reference gene primers provided the estimates of nucleated cell counts. Produced via immunoSEQ multiplex PCR; TCRdb's table is partial and in-frame only. V and J calls and clone size come straight from that table; D and trimming were deduced from the DNA. The table has about 390,000 clones, approximately 89% seen once; the top ten hold about 2.3%. Germline V CDR1 and CDR2: MDHEN, SYDVKM. Losses at the gene ends were 2 bases for V and 4 bases for J; bases not matched to a gene: 7. This CDR3 has 15 residues. Those enrolled in Seattle joined during active infection and were followed longitudinally afterward.

The chain uses TRBV28 and TRBJ1-2, with 7 nucleotides matching TRBD1. Source material: peripheral blood. The source of this sequence is a woman aged 55 to 70 with COVID-19, enrolled during active disease. CDR3 DNA: TGTGCCAGCAGTTTACCCCCGACAGGGAGCTATGGCTACACCTTC. It codes for CASSLPPTGSYGYTF.